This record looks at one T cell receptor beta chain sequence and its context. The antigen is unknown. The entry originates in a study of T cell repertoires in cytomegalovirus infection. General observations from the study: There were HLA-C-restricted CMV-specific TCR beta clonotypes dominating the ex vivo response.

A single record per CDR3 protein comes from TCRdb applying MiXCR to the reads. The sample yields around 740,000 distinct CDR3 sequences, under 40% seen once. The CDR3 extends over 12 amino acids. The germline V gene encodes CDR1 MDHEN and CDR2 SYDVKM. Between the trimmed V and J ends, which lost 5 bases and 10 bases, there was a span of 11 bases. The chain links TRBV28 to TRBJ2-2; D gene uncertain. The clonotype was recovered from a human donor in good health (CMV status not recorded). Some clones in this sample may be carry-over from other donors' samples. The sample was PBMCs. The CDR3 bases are TGTGCCAGCAGTCAAACAGAGGAGGAGCTGTTTTTT. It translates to CASSQTEEELFF.